This T cell receptor beta chain was found in a study of post-analysis software for immune sequencing data. Findings of the study overall: Pronounced co-clustering by F measure was evident among identically batched samples.

Prepared libraries of TCR beta cDNA carried unique molecular identifiers. Using its own MiXCR run on the PCR reads, TCRdb lists one record per CDR3 protein. The sample has about 540,000 distinct CDR3 sequences; roughly 34% are singletons. Relative to its sample, this clonotype is medium-sized. What it binds is unknown. This TCR derives from a girl aged 2-17 years with multiple sclerosis. The specimen sequenced was blood.

CDR3 nucleotides: TGTGCCAGCAGCGGCGGGGACAGGGCCCCCTACGAGCAGTACTTC. This gives the protein CASSGGDRAPYEQYF. J is TRBJ2-7 and V is TRBV5-6, with TRBD1 matching 9 bases. The CDR3 loop spans 15 amino acids. Trimming at V came to 4 bases and at J to 2 bases, leaving 7 bases not matched to a gene. Germline V gene data show CDR1 as SGHDT and CDR2 as YYEEEE.